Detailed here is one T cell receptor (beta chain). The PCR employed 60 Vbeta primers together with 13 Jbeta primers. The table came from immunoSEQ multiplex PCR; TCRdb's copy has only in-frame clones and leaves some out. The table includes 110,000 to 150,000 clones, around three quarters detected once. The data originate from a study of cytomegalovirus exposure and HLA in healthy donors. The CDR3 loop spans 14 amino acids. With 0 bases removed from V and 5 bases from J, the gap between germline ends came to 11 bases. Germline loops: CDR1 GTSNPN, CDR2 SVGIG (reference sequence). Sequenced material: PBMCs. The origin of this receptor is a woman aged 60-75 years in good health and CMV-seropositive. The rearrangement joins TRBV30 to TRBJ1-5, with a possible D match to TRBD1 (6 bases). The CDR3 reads CAWSVEGGHQPQHF. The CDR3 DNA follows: TGTGCCTGGAGTGTTGAAGGGGGTCATCAGCCCCAGCATTTT.